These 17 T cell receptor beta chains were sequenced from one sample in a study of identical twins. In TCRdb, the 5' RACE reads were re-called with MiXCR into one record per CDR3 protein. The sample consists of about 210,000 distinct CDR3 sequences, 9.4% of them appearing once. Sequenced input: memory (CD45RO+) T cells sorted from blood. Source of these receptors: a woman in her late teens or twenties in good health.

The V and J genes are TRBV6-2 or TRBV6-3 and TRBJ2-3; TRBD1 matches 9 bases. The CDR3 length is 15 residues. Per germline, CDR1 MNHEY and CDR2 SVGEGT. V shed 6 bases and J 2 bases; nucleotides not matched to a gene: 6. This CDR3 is CASRPDRGTTDTQYF. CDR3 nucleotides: TGTGCCAGCAGGCCCGACAGGGGGACCACAGATACGCAGTATTTT.

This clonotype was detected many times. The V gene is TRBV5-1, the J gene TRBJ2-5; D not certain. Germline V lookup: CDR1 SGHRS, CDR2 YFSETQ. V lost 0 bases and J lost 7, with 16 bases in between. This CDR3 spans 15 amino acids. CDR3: CASSLDGSASGTQYF. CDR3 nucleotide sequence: TGCGCCAGCAGCTTGGACGGTTCCGCGTCGGGGACCCAGTACTTC. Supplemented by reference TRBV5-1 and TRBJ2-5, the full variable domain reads KAGVTQTPRYLIKTRGQQVTLSCSPISGHRSVSWYQQTPGQGLQFLFEYFSETQRNKGNFPGRFSGRQFSNSRSEMNVSTLELGDSALYLCASSLDGSASGTQYFGPGTRLLVL.

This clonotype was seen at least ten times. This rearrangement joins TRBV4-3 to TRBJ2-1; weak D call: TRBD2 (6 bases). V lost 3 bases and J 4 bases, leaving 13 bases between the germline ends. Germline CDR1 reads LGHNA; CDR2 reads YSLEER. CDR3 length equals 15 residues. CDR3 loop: CASSQTVDYYNEQFF. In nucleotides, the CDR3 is TGCGCCAGCAGCCAGACTGTGGACTATTACAATGAGCAGTTCTTC.

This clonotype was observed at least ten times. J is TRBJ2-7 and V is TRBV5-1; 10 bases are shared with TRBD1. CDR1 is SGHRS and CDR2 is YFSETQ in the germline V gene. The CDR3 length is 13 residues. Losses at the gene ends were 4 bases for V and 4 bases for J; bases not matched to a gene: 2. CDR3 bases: TGCGCCAGCAGCCCGGACAGGGGGTACGAGCAGTACTTC. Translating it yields CASSPDRGYEQYF.

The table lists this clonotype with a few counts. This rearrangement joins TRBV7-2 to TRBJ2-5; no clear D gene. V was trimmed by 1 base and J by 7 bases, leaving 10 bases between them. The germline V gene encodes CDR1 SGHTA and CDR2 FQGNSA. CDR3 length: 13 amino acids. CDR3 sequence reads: CASSLGVSGTQYF. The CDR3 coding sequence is TGTGCCAGCAGCTTAGGCGTTAGTGGGACCCAGTACTTC.

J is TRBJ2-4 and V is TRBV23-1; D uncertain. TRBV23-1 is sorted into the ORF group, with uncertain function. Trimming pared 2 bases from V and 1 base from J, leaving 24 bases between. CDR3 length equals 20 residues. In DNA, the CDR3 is TGCGCCAGCAGTCAACTCCCAGGACCGACCGGCGACCTTGCCAAAAACATTCAGTACTTC. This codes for CASSQLPGPTGDLAKNIQYF.

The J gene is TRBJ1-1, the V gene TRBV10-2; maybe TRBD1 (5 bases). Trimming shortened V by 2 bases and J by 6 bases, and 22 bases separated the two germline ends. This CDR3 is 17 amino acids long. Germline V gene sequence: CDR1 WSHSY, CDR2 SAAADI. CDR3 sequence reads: CASSEGPRGVKGAEAFF. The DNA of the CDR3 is TGCGCCAGCAGTGAGGGTCCGAGAGGGGTAAAGGGCGCTGAAGCTTTCTTT.

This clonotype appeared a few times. CDR3 bases: TGTGCCAGCAGCCAAGAAGGAGGGGCTGGCTACACCTTC. The encoded protein is CASSQEGGAGYTF. V gene TRBV4-2 combines with J gene TRBJ1-2, with a possible D match to TRBD1 (5 bases). Germline assignment: CDR1 LGHNA and CDR2 YNFKEQ. Trimming shortened V by 0 bases and J by 7 bases, and 9 bases separated the two germline ends. The CDR3 is made up of 13 amino acids.

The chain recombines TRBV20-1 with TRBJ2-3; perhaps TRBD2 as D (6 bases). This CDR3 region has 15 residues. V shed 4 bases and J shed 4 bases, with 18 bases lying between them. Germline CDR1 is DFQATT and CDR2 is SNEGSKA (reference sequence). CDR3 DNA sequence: TGCAGTGCTACCCGACTAGTTAGGGAAGCAGATACGCAGTATTTT. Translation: CSATRLVREADTQYF.

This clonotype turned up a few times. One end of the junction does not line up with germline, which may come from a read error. This chain's CDR3 is CASSLEGSEAF. DNA for the CDR3: TGTGCCAGCAGCTTGGAAGGATCTGAGGCCTTC. The chain uses TRBV5-4 and TRBJ1-2; no clear D gene. Per germline, CDR1 SGHNT and CDR2 YYREEE (reference sequence). The CDR3 contains 11 residues.

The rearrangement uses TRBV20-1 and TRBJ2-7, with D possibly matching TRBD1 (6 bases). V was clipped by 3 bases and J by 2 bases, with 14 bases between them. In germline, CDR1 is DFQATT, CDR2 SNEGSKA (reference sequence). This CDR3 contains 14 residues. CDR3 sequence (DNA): TGCAGTGCTAGTCACCAGGGGCCAGCCTACGAGCAGTACTTC. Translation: CSASHQGPAYEQYF.

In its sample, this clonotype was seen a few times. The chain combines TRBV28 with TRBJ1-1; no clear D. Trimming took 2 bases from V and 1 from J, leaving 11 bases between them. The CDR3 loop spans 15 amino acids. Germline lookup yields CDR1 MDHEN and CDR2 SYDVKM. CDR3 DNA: TGTGCCAGCAGTTTAGGCCAGCTATCGAACACTGAAGCTTTCTTT. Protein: CASSLGQLSNTEAFF.

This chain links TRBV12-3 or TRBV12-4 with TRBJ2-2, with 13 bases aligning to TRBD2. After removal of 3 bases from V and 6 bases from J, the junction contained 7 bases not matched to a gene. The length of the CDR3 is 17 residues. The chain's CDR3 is CASSLTSGGKVAGELFF. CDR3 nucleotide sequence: TGTGCCAGCAGTTTGACTAGCGGGGGGAAAGTCGCCGGGGAGCTGTTTTTT.

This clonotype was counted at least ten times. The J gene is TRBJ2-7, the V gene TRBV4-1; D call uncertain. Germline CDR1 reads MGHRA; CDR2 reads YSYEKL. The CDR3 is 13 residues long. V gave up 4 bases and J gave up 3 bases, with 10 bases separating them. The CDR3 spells CASSLPSGYEQYF. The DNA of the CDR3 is TGCGCCAGCAGCCTGCCGTCAGGCTACGAGCAGTACTTC.

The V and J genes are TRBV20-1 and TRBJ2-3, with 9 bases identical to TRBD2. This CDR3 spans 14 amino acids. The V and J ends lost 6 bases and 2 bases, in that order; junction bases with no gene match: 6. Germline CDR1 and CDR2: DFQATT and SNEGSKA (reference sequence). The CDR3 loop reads CSAPSGNPTDTQYF. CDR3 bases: TGCAGTGCCCCTAGCGGGAATCCCACAGATACGCAGTATTTT.

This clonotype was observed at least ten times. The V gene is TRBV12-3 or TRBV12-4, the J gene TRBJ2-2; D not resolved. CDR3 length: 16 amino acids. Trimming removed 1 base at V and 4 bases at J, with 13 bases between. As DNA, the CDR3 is TGTGCCAGCAGTTTAGGTTGGGGTCGTAGCACCGGGGAGCTGTTTTTT. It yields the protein CASSLGWGRSTGELFF.

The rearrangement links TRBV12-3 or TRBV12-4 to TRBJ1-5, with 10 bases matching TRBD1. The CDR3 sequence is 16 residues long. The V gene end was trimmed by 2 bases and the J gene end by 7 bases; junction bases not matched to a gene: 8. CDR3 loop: CASSLFGTGVSQPQHF. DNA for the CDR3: TGTGCCAGCAGTTTATTCGGGACAGGGGTGAGCCAGCCCCAGCATTTT.